Given below is one T cell receptor (beta chain) in context. The antigen is undetermined. Using a J-beta primer mix together with a sample-barcoded 5' primer, a second PCR was run for roughly 6 to 11 cycles. Sequencing of every sample gave 3 million or more CDR3-containing paired-end reads. TCRdb processed the 5' RACE reads anew with MiXCR; each CDR3 protein has one entry. Among 450,000 to 650,000 distinct CDR3 sequences listed, less than 25% were seen once. V was clipped by 6 bases and J by 3 bases, with 8 bases between them. This CDR3 has 13 residues. CDR1 is MNHEY, CDR2 SMNVEV, per germline (reference sequence). The data were obtained in a study of blood T cells in healthy people across ages. Broader study findings: Higher diversity and more naive CD4+ cells were features of long-lived donors, compared to aged donors.

Peripheral blood from each donor was collected in a volume of 8 to 10 milliliters. In addition, the sample was reused for a study of T cells of mothers and their children. Per that study: Reads recorded for TCR beta CDR3 numbered over 9 million per mother and some 3.3 million per child.

The sequence came from a boy aged 5-17 years in good health. The sequenced sample was blood. This rearrangement joins TRBV27 to TRBJ1-4; the D is unclear. The CDR3 loop reads CASRGRANEKLFF. The CDR3, as DNA: TGTGCCAGCAGGGGTAGAGCTAATGAAAAACTGTTTTTT.